Below, 6 T cell receptor beta chains from the same sample are listed, as sequenced in a study of cytomegalovirus exposure and HLA in healthy donors. Using immunoSEQ multiplex PCR, the repertoire was profiled, and TCRdb retains in-frame clones only, with some absent. The table has around 200,000 clones, 70% to 90% seen once. The sequenced sample consisted of PBMCs. The receptors originated from a woman between 18 and 29 years old in good health and CMV-seronegative.

V usage is TRBV5-6 and J usage is TRBJ2-7; TRBD2 matches 13 bases. J was trimmed by 6 bases and V by 0 bases; bases with no gene match: 9. The CDR3 has 17 amino acids. Looked up from germline, CDR1 is SGHDT and CDR2 is YYEEEE. The CDR3 loop is CASSLVPGLAGEGEQYF. The CDR3, as DNA: TGTGCCAGCAGCTTGGTTCCAGGACTAGCGGGAGAAGGCGAGCAGTACTTC. The whole variable domain, filled in from reference TRBV5-6 and TRBJ2-7, reads DAGVTQSPTHLIKTRGQQVTLRCSPKSGHDTVSWYQQALGQGPQFIFQYYEEEERQRGNFPDRFSGHQFPNYSSELNVNALLLGDSALYLCASSLVPGLAGEGEQYFGPGTRLTVT.

The CDR3: CASSGRTGIFSLAFF. CDR3 DNA sequence: TGTGCCAGCAGCGGGAGGACAGGGATCTTCTCCTTGGCTTTCTTT. The chain recombines TRBV7-8 with TRBJ1-1; 8 bases align to TRBD1. CDR1 and CDR2 (germline): SGHVS, FQNEAQ. This CDR3 has 15 residues. V lost 5 bases to trimming and J lost 11 bases; unmatched junction nucleotides: 16.

This rearrangement joins TRBV14 to TRBJ2-2; 7 bases are shared with TRBD1. The CDR3 length is 14 residues. The ends lost 1 base at V and 6 bases at J; junction bases unmatched: 2. Germline V CDR1 and CDR2: SGHDN, FVKESK. As DNA, the CDR3 is TGTGCCAGCAGCCAAGTTCAGGGGGCCGGGGAGCTGTTTTTT. This gives the protein CASSQVQGAGELFF.

The rearrangement uses TRBV5-4 and TRBJ2-1; no reliable D call. V lost 2 bases and J 8 bases, leaving 8 bases between the germline ends. Germline CDR1 reads SGHNT; CDR2 reads YYREEE (reference sequence). This CDR3 region has 12 residues. CDR3 sequence reads: CASSFGMHEQFF. The DNA of the CDR3 is TGTGCCAGCAGCTTCGGTATGCATGAGCAGTTCTTC.

The CDR3 DNA reads TGTGCCATCAGTAGGACTAGCGGGAGGGCCTTCGGCGAGCAGTACTTC. Amino acid sequence: CAISRTSGRAFGEQYF. The V gene is TRBV10-3, the J gene TRBJ2-7, with 15 bases that match TRBD2. The CDR3 totals 16 residues. The junction had 8 bases not matched to a gene; V was cut back by 5 bases and J by 6 bases. Germline CDR1 ENHRY, CDR2 SYGVKD.

This chain links TRBV4-1 with TRBJ2-2; D is perhaps TRBD2 (6 bases). In germline, CDR1 is MGHRA, CDR2 YSYEKL. The CDR3 consists of 13 residues. V dropped 4 bases and J dropped 7 bases, with 10 bases sitting between them. CDR3 bases: TGCGCCAGCAGCCGGGACGGGGGCGGGGAGCTGTTTTTT. Translating gives CASSRDGGGELFF.